This T cell receptor beta chain is from a study of patients and donors after allogeneic stem cell transplantation. The CDR3 loop spans 14 amino acids. Trimming at V came to 3 bases and at J to 6 bases, leaving 3 bases not matched to a gene. This clonotype was found a few times. MiXCR, run by TCRdb on the RT-PCR reads, gives a single entry per CDR3 protein. This table has approximately 410,000 distinct CDR3 sequences, roughly 17% appearing once. This sequence originates from a human donor who was either an allogeneic HSCT recipient or a stem cell or donor lymphocyte infusion donor (not recorded which). It is not recorded whose cells these are; they may come from a transplant donor. The sequencing sample was made of blood, either unsorted or a sorted T cell fraction (not recorded which). The V call is TRBV12-3 or TRBV12-4, the J call TRBJ2-1; 9 bases line up with TRBD2. CDR3 region: CASSLRLAVNEQFF. The CDR3 DNA sequence: TGTGCCAGCAGTTTGCGACTAGCGGTCAATGAGCAGTTCTTC.